A selection of T cell receptor beta chains follows, all from one sample in a study of blood T cell repertoires in COVID-19. Assay: immunoSEQ multiplex PCR; the TCRdb copy retains only in-frame clones and omits some. The profile shows about 160,000 clones, approximately 86% of them singletons. Material for sequencing was peripheral blood. Every receptor here comes from a man in his sixties with COVID-19, enrolled during active disease. Both conserved end residues are part of each CDR3. A D gene is named only where the DNA matches it firmly. Clone size is given for some rows only: seen once, a few or many times, or a class if the clone is expanded.

clone size,V gene,J gene,D gene,CDR3 DNA,CDR3 protein
-,TRBV6-2/TRBV6-3,TRBJ1-6,TRBD1,TGTGCCAGCAGTCCCGAGGGACAGGGCATCGCTTCACCCCTCCACTTT,CASSPEGQGIASPLHF
-,TRBV5-6,TRBJ1-5,-,TGTGCCAGCAGCTACCGGGGTCAGCCCCAGCATTTT,CASSYRGQPQHF
-,TRBV6-5,TRBJ1-1,-,TGTGCCAGCACCCCCCGGGAGTTTACTGAAGCTTTCTTT,CASTPREFTEAFF
-,TRBV13,TRBJ2-7,-,TGTGCCAGCAGATCCCAGGGGACACACGAGCAGTACTTC,CASRSQGTHEQYF
-,TRBV12-3/TRBV12-4,TRBJ1-5,TRBD1,TGTGCCAGCAGTGAGACAGGGCGTCAGCCCCAGCATTTT,CASSETGRQPQHF
-,TRBV6-5,TRBJ1-2,TRBD1,TGTGCCAGCAGTACCGGGACAGGCATCTATGGCTACACCTTC,CASSTGTGIYGYTF
-,TRBV11-2,TRBJ2-1,TRBD2,TGTGCCAGCAGCCGATGGACTAGAGAGGTCGATGAGCAGTTCTTC,CASSRWTREVDEQFF
once,TRBV24-1,TRBJ2-7,TRBD1,TGTGCCACCAGTGATCCGACAGGGGGGACATACGAGCAGTACTTC,CATSDPTGGTYEQYF
-,TRBV11-3,TRBJ1-1,-,TGTGCCAGCAGCTTAGATCCCAGGGCTACTGAAGCTTTCTTT,CASSLDPRATEAFF
-,TRBV20-1,TRBJ2-1,TRBD2,TGCAGTGGGGGGAGGGGCAATGAGCAGTTCTTC,CSGGRGNEQFF
-,TRBV24-1,TRBJ2-1,-,TGTGCCACCAGTGAGACAGGAGGCTCCTACAATGAGCAGTTCTTC,CATSETGGSYNEQFF
-,TRBV7-2,TRBJ2-7,-,TGTGCCAGCAGCTTAGCCTCGTCTAAATACGAGCAGTACTTC,CASSLASSKYEQYF
-,TRBV21-1,TRBJ2-2,-,TGTGCCAGCTCCCGAGGGGGCTCGGTGTGGGACGGGGAGCTGTTTTTT,CASSRGGSVWDGELFF
-,TRBV7-9,TRBJ1-4,TRBD1,TGTGCCAGCAGCGGGGACAGCTTTAATGAAAAACTGTTTTTT,CASSGDSFNEKLFF
-,TRBV19,TRBJ1-1,TRBD1,TGTGCCAGTAGTACCCTGGCCAGGGGGCCGGTCACTGAAGCTTTCTTT,CASSTLARGPVTEAFF
-,TRBV18,TRBJ1-2,-,TGTGCCAGCCGCGGGACGGAGGATGGCTACACCTTC,CASRGTEDGYTF
-,TRBV7-9,TRBJ1-1,TRBD1,TGTGCCAGCAGCCGTCCGACAGGGGACCACACTGAAGCTTTCTTT,CASSRPTGDHTEAFF
-,TRBV11-2,TRBJ1-2,-,TGTGCCAGCAGCTTAGCCGGGACAAGCAACTATGGCTACACCTTC,CASSLAGTSNYGYTF
-,TRBV7-2,TRBJ2-1,-,TGTGCCAGCAGCCGCCCCCCAACGGGATTGCGTATGATGTTGAATGAGCAGTTCTTC,CASSRPPTGLRMMLNEQFF
-,TRBV7-6,TRBJ2-1,TRBD2,TGTGCCAGCAGCTCCATCCCGGGACTAGCGGGAGGAGCCAATGAGCAGTTCTTC,CASSSIPGLAGGANEQFF
-,TRBV4-3,TRBJ2-5,TRBD2,TGCGCCAGCAGCCAAGTGGTCGGGGGGGGCTACCAAGAGACCCAGTACTTC,CASSQVVGGGYQETQYF
-,TRBV19,TRBJ2-6,-,TGTGCCAGTAAGGCGGGGAGCTCTGGGGCCAACGTCCTGACTTTC,CASKAGSSGANVLTF
-,TRBV6-2/TRBV6-3,TRBJ1-6,-,TGTGCCAGCAGCGTCGGGGGACGGCCATCACCCCTCCACTTT,CASSVGGRPSPLHF
-,TRBV2,TRBJ1-5,TRBD1,TGTGCCAGCAGAACCAACAGGGGGCTGCAGCCCCAGCATTTT,CASRTNRGLQPQHF
-,TRBV7-2,TRBJ1-2,TRBD1,TGTGCCAGCAGCGCCGACTGGGACAGGGTTAACTATGGCTACACCTTC,CASSADWDRVNYGYTF
-,TRBV11-3,TRBJ2-5,TRBD2,TGTGCCAGCAGGACTAGCTCAGAGACCCAGTACTTC,CASRTSSETQYF
-,TRBV7-8,TRBJ1-1,-,TGTGCCAGCAGCCCAAGGCAGGGGCCCACTGAAGCTTTCTTT,CASSPRQGPTEAFF
-,TRBV10-3,TRBJ1-1,TRBD1,TGTGCCATCAGAGGACAGGGTAACACTGAAGCTTTCTTT,CAIRGQGNTEAFF
-,TRBV2,TRBJ2-5,-,TGTGCCAGCAGTGAAGCTGGGGTGGGAGTCCAGTACTTC,CASSEAGVGVQYF
few,TRBV9,TRBJ2-7,-,TGTGCCAGCAGCGCCAGCCGCCAGGGGCTCGAGCAGTACTTC,CASSASRQGLEQYF
-,TRBV27,TRBJ2-7,TRBD1,TGTGCCAGCAGTTTATCGTATGTCGGACAGGCCTACGAGCAGTACTTC,CASSLSYVGQAYEQYF